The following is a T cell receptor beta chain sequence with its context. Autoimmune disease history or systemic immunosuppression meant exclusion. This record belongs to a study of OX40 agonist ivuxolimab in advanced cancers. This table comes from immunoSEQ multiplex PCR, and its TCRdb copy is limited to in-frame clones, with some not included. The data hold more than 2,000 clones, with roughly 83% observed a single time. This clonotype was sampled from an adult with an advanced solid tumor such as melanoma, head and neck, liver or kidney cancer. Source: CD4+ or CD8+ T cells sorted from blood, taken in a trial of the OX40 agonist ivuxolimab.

The CDR3 nucleotides are TGCAGCGCTCTACTGGTAGATTCGGAGACCCAGTACTTC. Translating it yields CSALLVDSETQYF. This chain links TRBV29-1 with TRBJ2-5; D is uncertain. In germline, CDR1 is SQVTM, CDR2 ANQGSEA. The V and J ends lost 7 bases and 5 bases respectively, with 17 bases between them. This CDR3 is built from 13 residues.